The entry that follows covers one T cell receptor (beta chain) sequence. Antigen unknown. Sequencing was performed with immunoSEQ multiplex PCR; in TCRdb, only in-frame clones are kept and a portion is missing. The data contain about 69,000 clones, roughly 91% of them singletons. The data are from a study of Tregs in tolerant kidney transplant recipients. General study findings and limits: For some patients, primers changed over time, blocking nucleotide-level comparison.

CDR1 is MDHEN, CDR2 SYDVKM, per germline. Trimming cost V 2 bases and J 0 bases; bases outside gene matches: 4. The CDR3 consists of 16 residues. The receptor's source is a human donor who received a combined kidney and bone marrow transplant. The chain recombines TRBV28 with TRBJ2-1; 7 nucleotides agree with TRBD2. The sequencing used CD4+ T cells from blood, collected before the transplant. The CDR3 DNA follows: TGTGCCAGCAGTTTAGGGGGGGTCAGCTCCTACAATGAGCAGTTCTTC. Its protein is CASSLGGVSSYNEQFF.